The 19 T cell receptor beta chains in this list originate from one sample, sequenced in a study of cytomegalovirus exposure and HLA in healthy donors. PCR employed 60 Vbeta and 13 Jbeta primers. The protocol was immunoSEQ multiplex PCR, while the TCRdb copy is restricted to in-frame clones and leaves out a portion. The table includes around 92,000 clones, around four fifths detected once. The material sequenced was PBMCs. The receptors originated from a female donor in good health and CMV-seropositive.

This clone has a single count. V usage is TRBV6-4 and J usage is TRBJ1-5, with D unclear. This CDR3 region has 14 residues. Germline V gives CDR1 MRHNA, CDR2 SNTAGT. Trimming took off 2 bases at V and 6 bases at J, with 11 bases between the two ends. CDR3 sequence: CASSDVRLIQPQHF. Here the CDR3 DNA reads TGTGCCAGCAGTGACGTGAGGTTGATTCAGCCCCAGCATTTT.

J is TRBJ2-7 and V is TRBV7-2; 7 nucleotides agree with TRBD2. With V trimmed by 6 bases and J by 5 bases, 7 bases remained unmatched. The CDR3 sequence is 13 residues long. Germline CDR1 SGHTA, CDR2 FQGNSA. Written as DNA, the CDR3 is TGTGCCAGCAGTCGGTACGGGAGGCACGAGCAGTACTTC. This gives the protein CASSRYGRHEQYF.

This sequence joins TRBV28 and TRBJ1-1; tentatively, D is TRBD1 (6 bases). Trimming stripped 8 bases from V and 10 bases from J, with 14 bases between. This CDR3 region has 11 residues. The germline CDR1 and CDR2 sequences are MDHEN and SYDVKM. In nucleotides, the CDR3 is TGTGCCAGCCGCAACAGGGCGGTAGCTTTCTTT. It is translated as CASRNRAVAFF.

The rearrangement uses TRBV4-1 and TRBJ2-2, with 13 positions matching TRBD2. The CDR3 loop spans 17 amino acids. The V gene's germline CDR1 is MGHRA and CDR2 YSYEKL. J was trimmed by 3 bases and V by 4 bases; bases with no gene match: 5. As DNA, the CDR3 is TGCGCCAGCAGCCGGATCGGACTAGCGGGGGACACCGGGGAGCTGTTTTTT. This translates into CASSRIGLAGDTGELFF.

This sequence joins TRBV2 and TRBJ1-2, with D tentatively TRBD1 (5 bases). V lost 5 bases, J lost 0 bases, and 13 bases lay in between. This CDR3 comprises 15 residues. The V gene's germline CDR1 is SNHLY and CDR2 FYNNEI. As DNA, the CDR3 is TGTGCCAGCAGTCTCCAGCTAGGGGCTAACTATGGCTACACCTTC. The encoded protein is CASSLQLGANYGYTF.

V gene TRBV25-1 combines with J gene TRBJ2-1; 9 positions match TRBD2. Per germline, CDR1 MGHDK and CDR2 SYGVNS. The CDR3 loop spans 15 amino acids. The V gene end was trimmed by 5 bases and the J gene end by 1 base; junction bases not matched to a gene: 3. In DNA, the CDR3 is TGTGCCAGCAGTTATAGCGGGAGTTCCTACAATGAGCAGTTCTTC. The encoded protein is CASSYSGSSYNEQFF.

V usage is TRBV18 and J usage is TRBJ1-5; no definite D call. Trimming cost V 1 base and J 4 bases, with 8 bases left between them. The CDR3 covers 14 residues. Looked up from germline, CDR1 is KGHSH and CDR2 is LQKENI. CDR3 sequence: CASSPQQSNQPQHF. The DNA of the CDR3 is TGTGCCAGCTCACCACAGCAAAGTAATCAGCCCCAGCATTTT.

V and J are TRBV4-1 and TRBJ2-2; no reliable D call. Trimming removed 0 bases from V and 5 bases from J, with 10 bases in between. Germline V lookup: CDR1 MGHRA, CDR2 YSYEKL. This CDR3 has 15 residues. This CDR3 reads CASSQEEAFTGELFF. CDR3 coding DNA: TGCGCCAGCAGCCAAGAAGAGGCCTTTACCGGGGAGCTGTTTTTT.

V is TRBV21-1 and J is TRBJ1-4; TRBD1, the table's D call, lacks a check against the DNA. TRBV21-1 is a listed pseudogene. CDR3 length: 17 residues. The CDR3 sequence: CASRAGTGLATNEKLFF. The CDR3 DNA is TGTGCCAGCAGAGCCGGGACAGGGCTTGCAACTAATGAAAAACTGTTTTTT.

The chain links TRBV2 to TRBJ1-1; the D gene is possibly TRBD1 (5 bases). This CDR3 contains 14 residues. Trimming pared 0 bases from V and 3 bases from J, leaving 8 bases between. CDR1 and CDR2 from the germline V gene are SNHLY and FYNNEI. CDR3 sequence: CASSEASGYTEAFF. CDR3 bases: TGTGCCAGCAGTGAAGCGTCAGGGTACACTGAAGCTTTCTTT.

For the CDR3, the DNA is TGCAGTGACGAGGGGAACACTGAAGCTTTCTTT. Protein: CSDEGNTEAFF. This chain connects TRBV20-1 to TRBJ1-1; D is undetermined. The germline V and J ends were trimmed by 7 bases and 1 base, with 7 bases remaining between them. Germline V gene sequence: CDR1 DFQATT, CDR2 SNEGSKA (reference sequence). The CDR3 sequence is 11 residues long.

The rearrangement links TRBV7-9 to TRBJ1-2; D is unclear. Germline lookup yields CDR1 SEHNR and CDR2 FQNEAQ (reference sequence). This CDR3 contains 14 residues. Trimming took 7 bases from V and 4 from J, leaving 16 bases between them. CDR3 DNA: TGTGCCAGCACCCCTTCTGGCCAATTCTATGGCTACACCTTC. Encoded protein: CASTPSGQFYGYTF.

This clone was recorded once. Written as DNA, the CDR3 is TGTGCCAGTAGTGCGACAGGGGGCTTTGGGGCCAACGTCCTGACTTTC. It yields the protein CASSATGGFGANVLTF. The rearrangement uses TRBV19 and TRBJ2-6; 10 bases line up with TRBD1. This CDR3 has 16 amino acids. Germline assignment: CDR1 LNHDA and CDR2 SQIVND (reference sequence). Trimming cost V 5 bases and J 3 bases; bases outside gene matches: 4.

The CDR3 protein is CASSLLGLNQPQHF. DNA for the CDR3: TGTGCCAGCAGTTTATTGGGGCTCAATCAGCCCCAGCATTTT. V usage is TRBV27 and J usage is TRBJ1-5, with D tentatively TRBD1 (5 bases). Germline V gene sequence: CDR1 MNHEY, CDR2 SMNVEV (reference sequence). This CDR3 region has 14 residues. The germline V and J ends were trimmed by 1 base and 3 bases, with 7 bases remaining between them.

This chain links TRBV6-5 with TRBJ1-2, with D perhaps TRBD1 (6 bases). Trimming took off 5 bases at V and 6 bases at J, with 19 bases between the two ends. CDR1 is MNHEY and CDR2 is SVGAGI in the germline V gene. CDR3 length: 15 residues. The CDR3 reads CASSIYRAPLNGYTF. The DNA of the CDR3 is TGTGCCAGCAGTATCTACAGGGCCCCATTGAATGGCTACACCTTC.

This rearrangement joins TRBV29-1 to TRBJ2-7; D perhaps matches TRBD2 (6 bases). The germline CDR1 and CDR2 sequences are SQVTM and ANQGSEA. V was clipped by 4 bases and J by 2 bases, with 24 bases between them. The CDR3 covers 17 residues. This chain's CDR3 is CSVVLAPLARSPYEQYF. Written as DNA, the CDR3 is TGCAGCGTTGTCTTGGCCCCCCTAGCGAGGAGCCCCTACGAGCAGTACTTC.

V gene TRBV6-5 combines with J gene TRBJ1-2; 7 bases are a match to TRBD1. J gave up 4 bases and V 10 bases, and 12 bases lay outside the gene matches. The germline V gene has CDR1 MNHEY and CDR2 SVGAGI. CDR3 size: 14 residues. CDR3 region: CATSPAGGGYGYTF. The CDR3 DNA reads TGTGCCACCTCCCCTGCAGGGGGAGGCTATGGCTACACCTTC.

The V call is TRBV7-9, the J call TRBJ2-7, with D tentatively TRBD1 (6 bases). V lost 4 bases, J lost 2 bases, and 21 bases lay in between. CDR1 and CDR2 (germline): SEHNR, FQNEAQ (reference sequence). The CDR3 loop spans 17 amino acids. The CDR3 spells CASSSGTQFGSTYEQYF. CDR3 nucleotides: TGTGCCAGCAGCTCGGGGACACAGTTTGGGAGTACCTACGAGCAGTACTTC.

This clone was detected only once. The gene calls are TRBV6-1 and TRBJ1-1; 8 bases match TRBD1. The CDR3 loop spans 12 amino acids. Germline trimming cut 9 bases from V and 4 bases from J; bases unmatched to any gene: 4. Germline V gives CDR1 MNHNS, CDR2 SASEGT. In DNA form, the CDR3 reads TGTGCCAGTAGGACAGGGCTCACTGAAGCTTTCTTT. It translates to CASRTGLTEAFF.